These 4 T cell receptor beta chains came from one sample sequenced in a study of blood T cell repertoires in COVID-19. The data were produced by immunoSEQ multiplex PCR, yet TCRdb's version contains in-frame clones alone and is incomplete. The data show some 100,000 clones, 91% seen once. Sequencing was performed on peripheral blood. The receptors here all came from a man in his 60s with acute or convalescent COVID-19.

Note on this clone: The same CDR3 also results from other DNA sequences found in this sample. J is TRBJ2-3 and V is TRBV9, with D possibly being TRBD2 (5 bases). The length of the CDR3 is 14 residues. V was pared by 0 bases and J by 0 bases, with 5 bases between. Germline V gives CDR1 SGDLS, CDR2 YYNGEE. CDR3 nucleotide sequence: TGTGCCAGCAGCGTAGGAGGGAGCACAGATACGCAGTATTTT. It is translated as CASSVGGSTDTQYF.

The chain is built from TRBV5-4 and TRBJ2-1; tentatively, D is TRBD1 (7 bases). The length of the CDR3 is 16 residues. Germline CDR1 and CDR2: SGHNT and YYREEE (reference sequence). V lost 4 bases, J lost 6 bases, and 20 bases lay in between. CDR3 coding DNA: TGTGCCAGCAGCCAGGGGGGCCCGGAAAGGGCCAATGAGCAGTTCTTC. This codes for CASSQGGPERANEQFF.

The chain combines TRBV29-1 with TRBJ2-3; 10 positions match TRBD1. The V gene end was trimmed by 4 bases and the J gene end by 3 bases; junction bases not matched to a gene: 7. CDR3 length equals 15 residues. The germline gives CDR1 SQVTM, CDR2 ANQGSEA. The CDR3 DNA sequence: TGCAGCGTTGGGACAGGGGGTGTGAGGACAGATACGCAGTATTTT. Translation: CSVGTGGVRTDTQYF.

As DNA, the CDR3 is TGTGCCACCAGTGACCCCTACAGAACCTCTGGCTACACCTTC. Its protein is CATSDPYRTSGYTF. The chain couples TRBV24-1 to TRBJ1-2; D remains ambiguous. V lost 4 bases and J lost 7, with 15 bases in between. Germline CDR1 and CDR2: KGHDR and SFDVKD. There are 14 residues in the CDR3.